The clone carrying this T cell receptor beta chain was seen a few times. Its specificity is not known. This sample is drawn from a study of cytotoxic CD8 clonotypes in ibrutinib-treated CLL. TCRdb keeps only in-frame clones here, not all; method: immunoSEQ multiplex PCR. The repertoire consists of about 310,000 clones, with about 80% occurring once and the leading ten covering roughly 7%. V gave up 4 bases and J gave up 5 bases, with 11 bases separating them. Germline-derived CDR1 and CDR2 are WNHNN and SYGVQD (reference sequence). This CDR3 has 13 amino acids. The study's findings and limits: Clonality increased with ibrutinib response but returned toward baseline at progression.

The source material was PBMCs, sampled before ibrutinib treatment. This chain links TRBV10-1 with TRBJ1-1; D remains unclear. This sequence was found in a human donor with chronic lymphocytic leukemia. The chain's CDR3 is CASSGQLNTEAFF. CDR3 sequence (DNA): TGCGCCAGCAGTGGGCAGCTTAATACTGAAGCTTTCTTT.